The T cell receptor beta chain described here comes from a study of technical replicates of blood from a handful of donors. CDR1 SNHLY and CDR2 FYNNEI come from the germline V gene. With 6 bases clipped from V and 0 bases from J, the junction kept 5 bases outside the gene matches. The CDR3 totals 15 residues. Measured with immunoSEQ multiplex PCR; TCRdb has only the in-frame clones, and not every one. This table holds roughly 60,000 clones, about 88% found once. This chain joins TRBV2 and TRBJ1-1; the match to TRBD1 covers 9 bases. The sequenced sample was PBMCs. The sequence was obtained from a human donor in good health. Some clones in this sample may be carry-over from other donors' samples. For the CDR3, the DNA is TGTGCCAGCAGCCTACAGGGGGCCATGAACACTGAAGCTTTCTTT. Amino acid sequence: CASSLQGAMNTEAFF.